Each of the 5 T cell receptor beta chains below was sequenced from the same sample in a study of blood T cell repertoires in COVID-19. TCRdb's table, derived via immunoSEQ multiplex PCR, lists solely in-frame clones and lacks some. The sample shows 200,000 to 300,000 clones, around 90% of them seen only once. The source material was peripheral blood. Receptor source: a man between 60 and 70 years old who had recovered from COVID-19.

The table lists this clone with a count of one. The genes are TRBV4-2 and TRBJ1-1; 8 bases map to TRBD1. Trimming removed 1 base from V and 4 bases from J; junction bases left unmatched: 5. The CDR3 has 15 amino acids. CDR1 and CDR2 from the germline V gene are LGHNA and YNFKEQ. In nucleotides, the CDR3 is TGTGCCAGCAGCCAAGCAGGGGGCATGGGCACTGAAGCTTTCTTT. It codes for CASSQAGGMGTEAFF.

This sequence joins TRBV6-2 or TRBV6-3 and TRBJ2-5; 13 bases map to TRBD2. Looked up from germline, CDR1 is MNHEY and CDR2 is SVGEGT. Trimming cost V 2 bases and J 4 bases; bases outside gene matches: 7. This CDR3 has 17 residues. CDR3 loop: CASSYHGLAGATETQYF. The CDR3 DNA is TGTGCCAGCAGTTACCACGGACTAGCGGGGGCTACAGAGACCCAGTACTTC.

This clone was detected once. This rearrangement joins TRBV6-2 or TRBV6-3 to TRBJ2-4; perhaps TRBD1 as D (6 bases). CDR3 length equals 16 residues. The V end was cut by 4 bases, the J end by 3 bases, with 16 bases between. Per the germline V gene, CDR1 is MNHEY and CDR2 is SVGEGT. CDR3 sequence: CASSFSRGGGKNIQYF. The CDR3 DNA reads TGTGCCAGCAGTTTCTCCAGGGGTGGTGGCAAAAACATTCAGTACTTC.

V and J are TRBV7-2 and TRBJ2-1; 10 bases are a match to TRBD2. Germline-derived CDR1 and CDR2 are SGHTA and FQGNSA. The CDR3 is 17 residues long. V dropped 4 bases and J dropped 3; count of bases not matched to a gene: 9. The CDR3 sequence is CASSSNLAGVFYNEQFF. In DNA form, the CDR3 reads TGTGCCAGCAGCTCCAATCTAGCGGGGGTTTTCTACAATGAGCAGTTCTTC.

This chain joins TRBV7-2 and TRBJ2-7; TRBD1 matches 8 bases. With 5 bases clipped from V and 4 bases from J, the junction kept 10 bases outside the gene matches. CDR1 is SGHTA, CDR2 FQGNSA, per germline. This CDR3 has 15 amino acids. The CDR3 bases are TGTGCCAGCAGCATAGGACAGGGAGTCCCATACGAGCAGTACTTC. Protein sequence: CASSIGQGVPYEQYF.